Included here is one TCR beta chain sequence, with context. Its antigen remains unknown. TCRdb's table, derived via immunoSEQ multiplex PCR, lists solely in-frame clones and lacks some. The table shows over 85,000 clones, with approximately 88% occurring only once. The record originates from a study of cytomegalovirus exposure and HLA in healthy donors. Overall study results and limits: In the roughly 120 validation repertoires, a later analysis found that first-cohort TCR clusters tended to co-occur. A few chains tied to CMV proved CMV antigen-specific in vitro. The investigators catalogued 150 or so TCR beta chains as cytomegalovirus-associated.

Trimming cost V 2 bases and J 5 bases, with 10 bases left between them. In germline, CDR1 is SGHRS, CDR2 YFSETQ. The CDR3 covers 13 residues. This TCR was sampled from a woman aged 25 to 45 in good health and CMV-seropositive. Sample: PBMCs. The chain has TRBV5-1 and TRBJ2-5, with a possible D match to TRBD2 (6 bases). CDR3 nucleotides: TGCGCCAGCAGCTTTACTAGCTGGGAGACCCAGTACTTC. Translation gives CASSFTSWETQYF.